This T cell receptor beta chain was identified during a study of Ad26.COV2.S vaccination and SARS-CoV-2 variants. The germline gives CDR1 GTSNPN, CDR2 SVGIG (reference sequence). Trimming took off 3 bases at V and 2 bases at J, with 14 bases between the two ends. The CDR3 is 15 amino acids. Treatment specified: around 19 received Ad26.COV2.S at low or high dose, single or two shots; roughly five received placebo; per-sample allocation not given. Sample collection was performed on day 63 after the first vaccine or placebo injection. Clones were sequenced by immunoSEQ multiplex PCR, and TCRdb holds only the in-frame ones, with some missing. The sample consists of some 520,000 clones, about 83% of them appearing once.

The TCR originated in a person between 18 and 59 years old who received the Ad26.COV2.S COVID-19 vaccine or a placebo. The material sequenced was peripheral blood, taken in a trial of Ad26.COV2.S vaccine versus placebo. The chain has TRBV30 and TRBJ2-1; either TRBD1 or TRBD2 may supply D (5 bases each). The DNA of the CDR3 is TGTGCCTGGAGGACGAGGGGTCGTCCCTACAATGAGCAGTTCTTC. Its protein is CAWRTRGRPYNEQFF.